Listed below are T cell receptor beta chains from one sample, sequenced in a study of shared clonotypes between healthy human individuals. TCRdb keeps only in-frame clones here, not all; method: immunoSEQ multiplex PCR. The repertoire holds roughly 2.5 million clones, 90% to 95% seen once, with around 0.14% in the top ten. The specimen was naive CD4+ T cells sorted from blood. The receptor source for this set is a man aged 18-30 years in good health. CDR3s include the opening cysteine and the closing phenylalanine or tryptophan. For some rows the clone size is stated as once, few or many, or as a class when expanded; others skip it.

size	V	J	CDR3
NA	TRBV30	TRBJ2-3	CAWRIASTDTQYF
NA	TRBV6-6	TRBJ2-5	CASSYNQDSQETQYF
once	TRBV6-1	TRBJ2-7	CASSLHRTVVAEQYF
NA	TRBV5-1	TRBJ2-5	CASSLVSSGGQETQYF
NA	TRBV5-1	TRBJ1-3	CASSLYDKSSGNTIYF
NA	TRBV25-1	TRBJ1-5	CASRETGSNQPQHF
NA	TRBV2	TRBJ2-2	CASRAGAKGGELFF
NA	TRBV4-1	TRBJ1-1	CASSQLKGQGSTEAFF
NA	TRBV6-5	TRBJ1-1	CASIGVGRAEAFF
NA	TRBV6-1	TRBJ2-4	CASGELAKNIQYF
once	TRBV5-1	TRBJ2-7	CASRPGLAYEQYF
NA	TRBV18	TRBJ1-6	CASSPGEGYNSPLHF
NA	TRBV27	TRBJ1-2	CASSLSVASANYGYTF
NA	TRBV7-8	TRBJ1-5	CASSLVRGLGNQPQHF
NA	TRBV6-1	TRBJ2-7	CASSQLDRVLGEQYF
NA	TRBV30	TRBJ1-2	CAWSVYGDGYTF
NA	TRBV11-3	TRBJ2-2	CASRPTGLADLTGELFF
NA	TRBV7-2	TRBJ2-3	CASSFVASASGLPDTQYF
NA	TRBV6-1	TRBJ1-5	CASSEKEGNRRHF
NA	TRBV15	TRBJ2-3	CATGSGPSTDTQYF
NA	TRBV5-1	TRBJ2-3	CASSPFAGTTDTQYF
NA	TRBV7-2	TRBJ1-3	CASSWLSGNTIYF
NA	TRBV30	TRBJ2-1	CAWNGAEAVLLQPYNEQFF
once	TRBV5-1	TRBJ2-2	CASSINTPSNTGELFF
NA	TRBV10-3	TRBJ2-2	CAISDRLTSGGNTGELFF
few	TRBV7-9	TRBJ1-1	CASSAVQGVTEAFF
NA	TRBV7-9	TRBJ1-5	CASSLSGENQPQHF
NA	TRBV9	TRBJ2-7	CASSRTSGSYEQYF
NA	TRBV5-1	TRBJ2-3	CASSPPLGGGVPDTQYF
NA	TRBV5-1	TRBJ2-5	CASSRLGDSEETQYF
few	TRBV18	TRBJ1-5	CASSPGQGNQPQHF
NA	TRBV9	TRBJ2-3	CASSRDRGKSDTQYF
NA	TRBV10-3	TRBJ2-3	CAISWKDTQYF
NA	TRBV10-2	TRBJ1-1	CASIRPGGAAMNTEAFF
NA	TRBV19	TRBJ1-5	CASNPGQGAGEGNQPQHF
NA	TRBV11-2	TRBJ2-1	CASGKAGVGEQFF
NA	TRBV7-8	TRBJ2-1	CASSPRLAGGREQFF
NA	TRBV7-3	TRBJ1-4	CASSPGPNEKLFF
once	TRBV5-1	TRBJ2-3	CASSLITGSTDTQYF
NA	TRBV5-1	TRBJ2-5	CASSLQPAGGQETQYF
NA	TRBV30	TRBJ1-1	CAWSRQVMNTEAFF
NA	TRBV5-1	TRBJ2-3	CASRPGQGAEDTQYF
NA	TRBV4-1	TRBJ1-6	CASSQVAGGAFYNSPLHF
NA	TRBV2	TRBJ2-3	CAITTSGKATDTQYF
NA	TRBV28	TRBJ1-5	CASSAPSNQPQHF
NA	TRBV18	TRBJ2-7	CASSPGPPETYEQYF
NA	TRBV7-3	TRBJ2-3	CASSRTGAGDTQYF
once	TRBV7-2	TRBJ1-2	CASSLARDSIKANYGYTF
NA	TRBV18	TRBJ1-6	CASSPPTGTAVSPLHF
NA	TRBV6-6	TRBJ2-4	CASSYSRGVAKNIQYF
NA	TRBV4-3	TRBJ2-5	CASSPQVGAGQTQYF
once	TRBV14	TRBJ1-6	CASSQEASSPLHF